The TCR beta chain under discussion was sequenced for a study of blood T cell repertoires in COVID-19. Study overall: Sites across the United States, Italy and Spain contributed samples from acute and convalescent COVID-19. PBMCs, B-cell-depleted T cells, or T cells were the source of the cDNA or gDNA that made up the material.

This table comes from immunoSEQ multiplex PCR, and its TCRdb copy is limited to in-frame clones, with some not included. The profile covers 75,000 to 100,000 clones, with over 75% appearing a single time and nearly 20% taken by the ten largest. Germline CDR1 reads MDHEN; CDR2 reads SYDVKM. The CDR3 has 16 residues. The junction had 4 bases not matched to a gene; V was cut back by 2 bases and J by 2 bases. The V and J genes are TRBV28 and TRBJ2-2, with 8 bases matching TRBD1. The specimen sequenced was peripheral blood. The TCR was taken from a human donor in a cohort sampled during active COVID-19. Here the CDR3 DNA reads TGTGCCAGCAGTTTAGGAGGACAGGGAAACACCGGGGAGCTGTTTTTT. This encodes CASSLGGQGNTGELFF.